The clone carrying this TCR beta chain was seen repeatedly, ten times or more. What it binds is unknown. Time point indicated: patch test 1, 2 weeks after DPC sensitization. Specified treatment: therapeutic diphenylcyclopropenone sensitization with weekly scalp DPC. The germline V and J ends were trimmed by 2 bases and 4 bases, with 15 bases remaining between them. Per the germline V gene, CDR1 is DFQATT and CDR2 is SNEGSKA (reference sequence). This CDR3 has 15 amino acids. Via MiXCR, TCRdb re-called the RACE reads, giving one row per CDR3 protein. The sample lists under 450,000 distinct CDR3 sequences; roughly 5% were seen once. This sample was included in a study of human T cells and chemical hapten exposure. Findings and caveats of the study: Expanded TCRs made up significantly more big CDR3 similarity clusters than controls did.

The receptor's source is a woman aged 45-65 years with alopecia areata. Some clones in this sample may be carry-over from other donors' samples. This chain links TRBV20-1 with TRBJ1-5; D is unclear. Source: whole blood, taken in connection with sensitization to the hapten diphenylcyclopropenone (DPC). Here the CDR3 reads CSARTGPLLNQPQHF. CDR3 bases: TGCAGTGCTAGAACCGGGCCCCTACTTAATCAGCCCCAGCATTTT.